What follows describes a single T cell receptor beta chain. CDR3 size: 15 residues. Germline loops: CDR1 SGHKS, CDR2 YYEKEE (reference sequence). V lost 0 bases to trimming and J lost 3 bases; unmatched junction nucleotides: 6. The sample belongs to a study of T cells in Graves' hyperthyroidism and ophthalmopathy. Authors of the study amplified TCR beta CDR3 regions from RNA transcripts. A set of HTBI primers served as the primers for a first-round RT-PCR of the TCR CDR3. TCRdb used MiXCR to reprocess the multiplex PCR reads, holding one entry per CDR3 protein. The repertoire includes 35,000 to 40,000 distinct CDR3 sequences, 49% of them detected once, and roughly 6.2% sits in the top ten.

This chain joins TRBV5-5 and TRBJ2-7; 7 bases map to TRBD1. This sequence originates from a woman aged 45 to 65 with Graves' hyperthyroidism that later progressed to Graves' ophthalmopathy. Sequences were obtained from blood. Here the CDR3 DNA reads TGTGCCAGCAGCTTGGCGACAGGGAGCGTCTACGAGCAGTACTTC. This sequence encodes CASSLATGSVYEQYF.